The clone carrying this T cell receptor beta chain has just a few counts. The antigen remains unidentified. An end of the junction differs from the germline gene, which may be a read error. The entry originates in a study of cytomegalovirus exposure and HLA in healthy donors. Findings and caveats of the study: The listing of about 150 TCR beta chains classed them as cytomegalovirus-associated. Diagnosis of cytomegalovirus status made by the classifier reportedly showed high specificity and sensitivity.

Germline CDR1 is SNHLY and CDR2 is FYNNEI. The CDR3 is 13 amino acids. The PCR employed 60 Vbeta primers together with 13 Jbeta primers. Profiling relied on immunoSEQ multiplex PCR, and the TCRdb table lists in-frame clones only, not all of them. The sample lists under 200,000 clones, 79% seen once, with 0.69% in the top ten. The sample was PBMCs. The receptor was isolated from a woman aged 40 to 49 in good health and CMV-seronegative. The V call is TRBV2, the J call TRBJ1-2; no definite D call. The chain's CDR3 is CASSEGLNYGYTF. The CDR3 nucleotides are TGTGCCAGCAGCGAAGGTCTCAACTATGGCTACACCTTC.